Below, 14 T cell receptor beta chains from the same sample are listed, as sequenced in a study of human T cells and chemical hapten exposure. TCRdb re-analysed the 5' RACE reads in MiXCR, keeping a single row per CDR3 protein. The data contain about 140,000 distinct CDR3 sequences, around 4.1% of them seen just once; the ten biggest clones take up 1.3% to 1.5%. Unfractionated whole blood was the source of the extracted total RNA. Receptor source: a female donor in good health.

In this sample, this clonotype turned up many times. V usage is TRBV29-1 and J usage is TRBJ1-1; perhaps TRBD1 as D (6 bases). Trimming removed 4 bases from V and 9 bases from J, with 15 bases in between. The CDR3 consists of 12 residues. Germline-derived CDR1 and CDR2 are SQVTM and ANQGSEA. The CDR3 spells CSVGDRDIQAFF. Here the CDR3 DNA reads TGCAGCGTTGGGGACCGGGACATTCAAGCTTTCTTT.

This clonotype was observed many times. The chain carries TRBV19 and TRBJ1-5, with 7 bases identical to TRBD1. The CDR3 is 14 amino acids. V lost 5 bases to trimming and J lost 7 bases; unmatched junction nucleotides: 8. Germline V lookup: CDR1 LNHDA, CDR2 SQIVND (reference sequence). The CDR3 nucleotides are TGTGCCAGTAGTTGGGCAGGGGGAGGCCAGCCCCAGCATTTT. Protein: CASSWAGGGQPQHF.

This clonotype was seen repeatedly, ten times or more. The chain carries TRBV6-4 and TRBJ2-3, with 9 bases lining up with TRBD2. This CDR3 contains 14 residues. Germline CDR1 reads MRHNA; CDR2 reads SNTAGT. The ends lost 6 bases at V and 4 bases at J; junction bases unmatched: 5. The chain's CDR3 is CASSSGGSSDTQYF. The CDR3 nucleotides are TGTGCCAGCAGCAGCGGGGGGAGTTCAGATACGCAGTATTTT.

This clonotype came up many times. The chain links TRBV6-6 to TRBJ1-1, with 9 bases identical to TRBD1. The germline V gene has CDR1 MNHNY and CDR2 SVGAGI (reference sequence). After removal of 0 bases from V and 4 bases from J, the junction contained 12 bases not matched to a gene. The CDR3 consists of 18 residues. In DNA form, the CDR3 reads TGTGCCAGCAGTTACTCCGGTTTCAACACAGGGGGCATCACTGAAGCTTTCTTT. Protein: CASSYSGFNTGGITEAFF.

Comments on this clonotype: A junction boundary mismatches the germline segment, possibly from a read error. This chain connects TRBV6-2 or TRBV6-3 to TRBJ2-7; 8 bases agree with TRBD2. Germline lookup yields CDR1 MNHEY and CDR2 SVGEGT. The CDR3 spans 14 residues. In DNA form, the CDR3 reads TGTGCCAGCAGTAAACAGCGGGGGACCTATGAGCAGTACTTC. This encodes CASSKQRGTYEQYF.

The sample holds many counts of this clonotype. This chain connects TRBV4-2 to TRBJ1-5; no definite D call. This CDR3 is 17 amino acids long. Between the trimmed V and J ends, which lost 1 base and 4 bases, there was a span of 17 bases. Germline-derived CDR1 and CDR2 are LGHNA and YNFKEQ. The CDR3 DNA reads as TGTGCCAGCAGCCAAGGGTTCTCGGGCAGCGGAAATCAGCCCCAGCATTTT. It codes for CASSQGFSGSGNQPQHF.

This clonotype appeared many times. The J gene is TRBJ1-2, the V gene TRBV12-3 or TRBV12-4; a weak D match, TRBD1 (6 bases). V lost 6 bases to trimming and J lost 2 bases, with 19 bases between them. This CDR3 contains 16 residues. CDR3 DNA sequence: TGTGCCAGCAGCCCCCCGGACGGGGGGCGCAACTATGGCTACACCTTC. This encodes CASSPPDGGRNYGYTF.

This clonotype was seen many times. The chain carries TRBV11-3 and TRBJ2-1; D remains unclear. With 1 base removed from V and 0 bases from J, the gap between germline ends came to 10 bases. Germline V gene lookup returns CDR1 SGHNT and CDR2 YENEEA. CDR3 size: 16 residues. DNA for the CDR3: TGTGCCAGCAGCTTAGCTGGGCCGAGCTCCTACAATGAGCAGTTCTTC. Translation gives CASSLAGPSSYNEQFF.

V is TRBV20-1 and J is TRBJ1-5; D is unresolved. V dropped 1 base and J dropped 5 bases, with 18 bases sitting between them. This CDR3 comprises 16 residues. Per the germline V gene, CDR1 is DFQATT and CDR2 is SNEGSKA (reference sequence). The CDR3 spells CSARGGVLVCDQPQHF. CDR3 DNA: TGCAGTGCTAGAGGGGGAGTTCTTGTCTGCGATCAGCCCCAGCATTTT.

This clonotype appeared many times. The chain is built from TRBV12-3 or TRBV12-4 and TRBJ2-1, with TRBD2 matching over 11 bases. This CDR3 has 17 residues. V lost 6 bases and J lost 7; bases outside the gene matches: 14. As DNA, the CDR3 is TGTGCCAGCAGCCGTAGCGGGGGGGCCTTGGGGGGTAATGAGCAGTTCTTC. Translated: CASSRSGGALGGNEQFF.

This clonotype was observed a handful of times. The chain employs TRBV27 and TRBJ2-7; possibly TRBD1 or TRBD2 for D (5 bases each). The CDR3 has 14 amino acids. Germline V gene data show CDR1 as MNHEY and CDR2 as SMNVEV (reference sequence). V dropped 6 bases and J dropped 4 bases, with 16 bases sitting between them. Here the CDR3 reads CASRPGRGDYEQYF. The CDR3 region has the DNA TGTGCCAGCAGACCGGGGCGTGGTGATTACGAGCAGTACTTC.

This clonotype was recorded many times. The V call is TRBV12-3 or TRBV12-4, the J call TRBJ2-3; 13 bases are shared with TRBD2. V was clipped by 6 bases and J by 6 bases; unmatched bases: 9. This CDR3 region has 16 residues. CDR3 residues: CASSALAGGPGDTQYF. CDR3 nucleotide sequence: TGTGCCAGCAGCGCACTAGCGGGGGGGCCAGGGGATACGCAGTATTTT.

This clonotype was counted at least ten times. The rearrangement joins TRBV12-5 to TRBJ2-2; no reliable D call. Trimming left V 1 base short and J 2 bases short, with 5 bases between. The CDR3 runs 14 residues. Germline CDR1 LGHNT, CDR2 FRNRAP. This CDR3 is CASGLGSNTGELFF. The CDR3 nucleotides read TGTGCTAGTGGTTTGGGCTCCAACACCGGGGAGCTGTTTTTT.

This clonotype was seen many times. V is TRBV20-1 and J is TRBJ1-4, with no clear D. Trimming cost V 1 base and J 7 bases, with 13 bases left between them. The CDR3 length is 14 residues. Per germline, CDR1 DFQATT and CDR2 SNEGSKA (reference sequence). In DNA form, the CDR3 reads TGCAGTGCTAGAGGGGCGGGGTCTAGTGAAAAACTGTTTTTT. Translation gives CSARGAGSSEKLFF.